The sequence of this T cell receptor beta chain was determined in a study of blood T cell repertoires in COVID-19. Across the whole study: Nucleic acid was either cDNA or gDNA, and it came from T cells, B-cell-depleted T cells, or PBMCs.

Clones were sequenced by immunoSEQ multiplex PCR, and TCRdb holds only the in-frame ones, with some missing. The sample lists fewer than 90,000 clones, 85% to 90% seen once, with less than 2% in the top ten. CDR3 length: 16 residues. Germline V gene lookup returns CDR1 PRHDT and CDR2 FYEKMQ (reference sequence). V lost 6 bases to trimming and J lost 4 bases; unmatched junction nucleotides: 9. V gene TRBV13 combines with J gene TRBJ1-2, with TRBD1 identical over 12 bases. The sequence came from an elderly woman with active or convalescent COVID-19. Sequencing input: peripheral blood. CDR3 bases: TGTGCCAGCAGTTCCGGGACAGGGGGCTTCGGCTATGGCTACACCTTC. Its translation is CASSSGTGGFGYGYTF.